This T cell receptor (beta chain) was recovered during a study of a mutant IDH1 vaccine in newly diagnosed glioma. Trimming shortened V by 5 bases and J by 7 bases, and 15 bases separated the two germline ends. Per the germline V gene, CDR1 is SEHNR and CDR2 is FQNEAQ (reference sequence). The CDR3 consists of 13 residues. This clone was seen a single time. The antigen remains undetermined. Sequencing was performed with immunoSEQ multiplex PCR; in TCRdb, only in-frame clones are kept and a portion is missing. The sample comprises about 50,000 clones, 80% to 95% of which are singletons, and roughly 2.4% rests with the top ten. Regarding time point: week 35, safety follow-up. Doses comprised 300 ug of mutant IDH1 20-mer peptide each, plus topical imiquimod.

Sequenced material: PBMCs, taken from a glioma patient whose treatment included an IDH1 peptide vaccine. The TCR sequence derives from a man over 45 with glioma. V and J are TRBV7-9 and TRBJ2-7, with D possibly matching TRBD2 (5 bases). The CDR3 protein is CASSAHLRGEQYF. DNA of the CDR3: TGTGCCAGCAGCGCTCACTTACGCGGGGAGCAGTACTTC.